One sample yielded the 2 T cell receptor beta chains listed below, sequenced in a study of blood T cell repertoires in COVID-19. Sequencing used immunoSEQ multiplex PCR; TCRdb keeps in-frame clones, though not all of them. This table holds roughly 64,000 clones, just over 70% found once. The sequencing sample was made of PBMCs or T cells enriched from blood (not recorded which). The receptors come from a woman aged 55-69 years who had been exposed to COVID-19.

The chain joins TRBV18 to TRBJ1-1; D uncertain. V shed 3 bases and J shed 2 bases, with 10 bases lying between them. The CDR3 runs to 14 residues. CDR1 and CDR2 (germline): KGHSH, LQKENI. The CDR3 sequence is CASSPIEGNTEAFF. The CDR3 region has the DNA TGTGCCAGCTCACCCATTGAGGGTAACACTGAAGCTTTCTTT.

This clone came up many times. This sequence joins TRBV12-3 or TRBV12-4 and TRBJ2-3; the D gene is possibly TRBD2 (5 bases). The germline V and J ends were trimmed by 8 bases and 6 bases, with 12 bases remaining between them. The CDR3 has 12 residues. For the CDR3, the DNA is TGTGCCAGCGCCCTAGCCAGGGATACGCAGTATTTT. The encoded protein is CASALARDTQYF.